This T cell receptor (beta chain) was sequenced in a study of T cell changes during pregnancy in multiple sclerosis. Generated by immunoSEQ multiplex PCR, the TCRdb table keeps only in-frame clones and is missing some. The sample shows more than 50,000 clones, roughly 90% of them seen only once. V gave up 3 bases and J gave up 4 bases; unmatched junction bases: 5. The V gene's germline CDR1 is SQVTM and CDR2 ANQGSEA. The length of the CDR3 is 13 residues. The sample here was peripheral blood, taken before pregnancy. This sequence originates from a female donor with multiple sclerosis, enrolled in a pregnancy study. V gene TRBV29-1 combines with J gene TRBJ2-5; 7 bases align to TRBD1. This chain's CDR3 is CSVDRGRRETQYF. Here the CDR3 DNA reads TGCAGCGTTGATAGGGGGCGTCGAGAGACCCAGTACTTC.